What follows are 18 T cell receptor beta chains derived from one specimen sequenced in a study of blood T cell repertoires in COVID-19. Sequencing was performed with immunoSEQ multiplex PCR; in TCRdb, only in-frame clones are kept and a portion is missing. The profile shows more than 65,000 clones, roughly four fifths of them singletons. Sequenced sample: peripheral blood. Source of these receptors: a woman older than 75 with active or convalescent COVID-19.

This rearrangement joins TRBV18 to TRBJ1-1; D unclear. This CDR3 has 13 amino acids. Germline lookup yields CDR1 KGHSH and CDR2 LQKENI. V lost 2 bases, J lost 4 bases, and 8 bases lay in between. The CDR3: CASSPIPRTEAFF. CDR3 in DNA: TGTGCCAGCTCACCAATCCCCCGCACTGAAGCTTTCTTT.

This chain joins TRBV28 and TRBJ1-6; D possibly corresponds to TRBD1 (5 bases). The CDR3 totals 17 residues. Trimming pared 5 bases from V and 0 bases from J, leaving 14 bases between. In germline, CDR1 is MDHEN, CDR2 SYDVKM. The CDR3 DNA reads TGTGCCAGCAGTCCGATGGAGGGGAGCTCCTATAATTCACCCCTCCACTTT. The encoded protein is CASSPMEGSSYNSPLHF.

This chain links TRBV28 with TRBJ1-1; tentatively, D is TRBD1 (6 bases). The CDR3 has 12 residues. The V gene's germline CDR1 is MDHEN and CDR2 SYDVKM. Trimming removed 6 bases from V and 9 bases from J, with 14 bases in between. CDR3 sequence (DNA): TGTGCCAGCAGAGAAGGGGGGGGAAAAGCTTTCTTT. This encodes CASREGGGKAFF.

This chain joins TRBV28 and TRBJ2-3; no firm D call. This CDR3 has 12 amino acids. The germline V and J ends were trimmed by 4 bases and 6 bases, with 8 bases remaining between them. Per the germline V gene, CDR1 is MDHEN and CDR2 is SYDVKM. CDR3 nucleotides: TGTGCCAGCAGTTCCCTTCTGGATACGCAGTATTTT. It codes for CASSSLLDTQYF.

The chain links TRBV19 to TRBJ1-3, with 7 bases that match TRBD1. The V gene's germline CDR1 is LNHDA and CDR2 SQIVND (reference sequence). The CDR3 is made up of 15 amino acids. Losses at the gene ends were 5 bases for V and 0 bases for J; bases not matched to a gene: 4. CDR3 sequence reads: CASSLGQLSGNTIYF. CDR3 DNA sequence: TGTGCCAGTAGTCTGGGACAGCTCTCTGGAAACACCATATATTTT.

This clone was found once. The chain couples TRBV11-1 to TRBJ2-1, with TRBD2 as a possible D gene (6 bases). CDR3 length: 15 residues. V was shortened by 0 bases and J by 7 bases, with 13 bases between the two germline ends. Germline values: CDR1 SGHAT, CDR2 FQDESV (reference sequence). CDR3 bases: TGTGCCAGCAGCTTAGCGGGACTGGGAGGTAATGAGCAGTTCTTC. As protein: CASSLAGLGGNEQFF.

The chain joins TRBV5-6 to TRBJ1-6; D is unclear. Trimming took 7 bases from V and 7 from J, leaving 15 bases between them. Germline loops: CDR1 SGHDT, CDR2 YYEEEE. The length of the CDR3 is 14 residues. CDR3 loop: CASCVRVPNSPLHF. DNA of the CDR3: TGTGCCAGCTGCGTGCGGGTCCCAAATTCACCCCTCCACTTT.

The rearrangement links TRBV9 to TRBJ2-7; no definite D call. Trimming cost V 0 bases and J 3 bases, with 13 bases left between them. The CDR3 loop spans 15 amino acids. The germline V gene has CDR1 SGDLS and CDR2 YYNGEE. CDR3 nucleotide sequence: TGTGCCAGCAGCGTAGGAGGAAGGCCTATCTACGAGCAGTACTTC. Translated: CASSVGGRPIYEQYF.

This clone has a handful of counts. V usage is TRBV7-9 and J usage is TRBJ1-2; D unresolved. The V end lost 1 base, the J end lost 7 bases, and 10 bases lay between the germline ends. CDR3 length: 13 residues. CDR1 is SEHNR, CDR2 FQNEAQ, per germline (reference sequence). The CDR3 DNA sequence: TGTGCCAGCAGCTTAGAAAGACGCGGTGGCTACACCTTC. The encoded protein is CASSLERRGGYTF.

The table lists this clone with a few counts. The chain uses TRBV4-3 and TRBJ2-2; D is unclear. Germline V gives CDR1 LGHNA, CDR2 YSLEER. Between the trimmed V and J ends, which lost 4 bases and 1 base, there was a span of 7 bases. This CDR3 is built from 14 residues. The CDR3 sequence is CASSLEQNTGELFF. CDR3 bases: TGCGCCAGCAGCCTAGAACAGAACACCGGGGAGCTGTTTTTT.

V gene TRBV24-1 combines with J gene TRBJ2-3, with TRBD2 matching over 8 bases. This CDR3 contains 16 residues. Losses at the gene ends were 3 bases for V and 0 bases for J; bases not matched to a gene: 4. Germline assignment: CDR1 KGHDR and CDR2 SFDVKD. The CDR3 DNA follows: TGTGCCACCAGTGATGTGGGGACTAGAAGCACAGATACGCAGTATTTT. Protein product: CATSDVGTRSTDTQYF.

This clone was found a few times. This sequence joins TRBV6-2 or TRBV6-3 and TRBJ1-2, with D perhaps TRBD1 (6 bases). CDR3 length: 14 amino acids. Germline V gives CDR1 MNHEY, CDR2 SVGEGT. V dropped 0 bases and J dropped 2 bases, with 7 bases sitting between them. CDR3 DNA sequence: TGTGCCAGCAGTTACTCGAGGGGGAACTATGGCTACACCTTC. Its protein is CASSYSRGNYGYTF.

The rearrangement links TRBV3-1 (or the pseudogene TRBV3-2) to TRBJ2-5; D is undetermined. CDR3 size: 13 residues. With 4 bases removed from V and 5 bases from J, the gap between germline ends came to 11 bases. Looked up from germline, CDR1 is LGHDT and CDR2 is YNNKEL (reference sequence). The CDR3 spells CASSLETGETQYF. The CDR3 nucleotides read TGTGCCAGCAGCCTTGAAACCGGGGAGACCCAGTACTTC.

The chain couples TRBV7-2 to TRBJ1-5; D remains unclear. The V end was cut by 1 base, the J end by 1 base, with 11 bases between. CDR1 SGHTA and CDR2 FQGNSA come from the germline V gene. There are 16 residues in the CDR3. As DNA, the CDR3 is TGTGCCAGCAGCTTAGGGATTGCGGGAAGCAATCAGCCCCAGCATTTT. It is translated as CASSLGIAGSNQPQHF.

The chain links TRBV6-5 to TRBJ1-3, with D unclear. The length of the CDR3 is 15 residues. Germline assignment: CDR1 MNHEY and CDR2 SVGAGI. Trimming took 6 bases from V and 0 from J, leaving 12 bases between them. CDR3 nucleotides: TGTGCCAGCAGACCTTCGGGGAGCTCTGGAAACACCATATATTTT. It is translated as CASRPSGSSGNTIYF.

The sample holds one count of this clone. This rearrangement joins TRBV7-9 to TRBJ1-1; the D gene is possibly TRBD1 (5 bases). Germline CDR1 and CDR2: SEHNR and FQNEAQ (reference sequence). The V end lost 1 base, the J end lost 5 bases, and 14 bases lay between the germline ends. This CDR3 comprises 15 residues. CDR3: CASSLGGGERTEAFF. The CDR3 nucleotides read TGTGCCAGCAGCTTAGGTGGAGGGGAAAGAACTGAAGCTTTCTTT.

This sequence joins TRBV19 and TRBJ1-1; maybe TRBD1 (6 bases). This CDR3 spans 14 amino acids. V lost 3 bases, J lost 2 bases, and 10 bases lay in between. Germline CDR1 reads LNHDA; CDR2 reads SQIVND (reference sequence). CDR3 in DNA: TGTGCCAGTAGTATTAGGGGGTCTAACACTGAAGCTTTCTTT. Translated, it gives CASSIRGSNTEAFF.

The CDR3 protein is CASSLVRQETQYF. The CDR3 bases are TGCGCCAGCAGCTTGGTGCGCCAAGAGACCCAGTACTTC. The V and J genes are TRBV5-1 and TRBJ2-5; D is uncertain. V shed 0 bases and J shed 1 base, with 4 bases lying between them. From germline, CDR1 is SGHRS and CDR2 YFSETQ. This CDR3 is 13 amino acids long.